A single T cell receptor beta chain is shown here with its context. The antigen is undetermined. Treatment denoted: oral pan-JAK inhibitor, 5-10 mg twice daily. The CDR3 has 12 amino acids. Germline CDR1 and CDR2: SEHNR and FQNEAQ (reference sequence). V lost 3 bases, J lost 6 bases, and 9 bases lay in between. RNA, once extracted, was reverse transcribed into cDNA for use as the sequencing template. The table came from immunoSEQ multiplex PCR; TCRdb's copy has only in-frame clones and leaves some out. The sample carries about 180,000 clones, 58% recorded once. The data are from a study of CD8+ T cells in alopecia areata. Study-wide findings and caveats: Tofacitinib significantly lowered scalp clonality and expanded CD8+ clones among the top 100.

The chain is built from TRBV7-9 and TRBJ2-7, with a possible D match to TRBD1 (5 bases). The sequencing used CD4+ T cells sorted from blood, collected at week 56, from a patient treated with tofacitinib. This clonotype was obtained from a human donor with alopecia areata. The CDR3 DNA reads as TGTGCCAGCAGCTTTCCAGGGTCCGAGCAGTACTTC. Its protein product is CASSFPGSEQYF.